These 27 T cell receptor beta chains came from one sample sequenced in a study of T cells in Graves' hyperthyroidism and ophthalmopathy. The investigators amplified TCR beta CDR3 regions from RNA transcripts. A first-round RT-PCR of the TCR CDR3 used the HTBI primer set. TCRdb independently ran MiXCR on the multiplex PCR reads; one entry per CDR3 protein. The sample comprises approximately 560,000 distinct CDR3 sequences, 46% of which are singletons, and 8.2% rests with the top ten. The sequencing sample was made of peripheral blood or thyroid tissue (not recorded which). These receptors all come from a woman under 30 with Graves' hyperthyroidism.

In its sample, this clonotype was seen a few times. This chain connects TRBV5-1 to TRBJ1-2; D perhaps matches TRBD1 (5 bases). CDR3 length equals 13 residues. Trimming removed 6 bases from V and 2 bases from J, with 11 bases in between. Germline loops: CDR1 SGHRS, CDR2 YFSETQ. The CDR3 bases are TGCGCCAGCACTCGGGACGGAAACTATGGCTACACCTTC. Protein sequence: CASTRDGNYGYTF.

This clonotype is a singleton in its sample. The rearrangement links TRBV5-4 to TRBJ2-2; the match to TRBD2 covers 7 bases. The germline V gene has CDR1 SGHNT and CDR2 YYREEE (reference sequence). V dropped 1 base and J dropped 4; count of bases not matched to a gene: 7. The CDR3 totals 16 residues. The DNA for the CDR3 is TGTGCCAGCAGCTTGACCGCGGGAGCTCCCACCGGGGAGCTGTTTTTT. Its translation: CASSLTAGAPTGELFF.

On this clonotype itself: A much more abundant neighbour one base away suggests this may be a read error. The chain combines TRBV10-3 with TRBJ1-1; D might be TRBD1 (6 bases). The CDR3 has 13 residues. Trimming cost V 5 bases and J 8 bases, with 15 bases left between them. In germline, CDR1 is ENHRY, CDR2 SYGVKD. CDR3 nucleotide sequence: TGTGCCATCAGTTATGCCGGGACACTCGAAGCTTTCTTT. Its translation: CAISYAGTLEAFF.

This clonotype was detected only a few times. The CDR3 DNA sequence: TGCGCCAGCAGACTACTTACGACAGGAGCCTTCTCGAACACTGAAGCTTTCTTT. Its translation: CASRLLTTGAFSNTEAFF. This chain joins TRBV10-2 and TRBJ1-1; a weak D match, TRBD1 (6 bases). V gave up 6 bases and J gave up 1 base, with 24 bases separating them. The germline V gene has CDR1 WSHSY and CDR2 SAAADI. This CDR3 has 18 residues.

The chain couples TRBV7-9 to TRBJ2-5; the D gene is possibly TRBD2 (6 bases). The CDR3 has 11 residues. Germline assignment: CDR1 SEHNR and CDR2 FQNEAQ (reference sequence). Between the trimmed V and J ends, which lost 10 bases and 7 bases, there was a span of 13 bases. The CDR3 loop reads CAINSGRTQYF. In DNA form, the CDR3 reads TGTGCCATCAATAGCGGCCGGACCCAGTACTTC.

The chain couples TRBV25-1 to TRBJ1-4; D ambiguous. The CDR3 spans 15 residues. Germline values: CDR1 MGHDK, CDR2 SYGVNS. Trimming left V 6 bases short and J 6 bases short, with 17 bases between. CDR3 in amino acids: CASRPSPDTDEKLFF. The CDR3 bases are TGTGCCAGCAGGCCCTCTCCCGACACGGATGAAAAACTGTTTTTT.

V and J are TRBV29-1 and TRBJ1-2; TRBD1 matches 11 bases. The CDR3 has 11 amino acids. The germline CDR1 and CDR2 sequences are SQVTM and ANQGSEA. Unmatched junction bases numbered 3, after V lost 8 bases and J lost 7 bases. The chain's CDR3 is CSRTGGGGYTF. CDR3 sequence (DNA): TGCAGCCGGACAGGGGGCGGTGGCTACACCTTC. Full variable domain (remainder filled in from reference TRBV29-1 and TRBJ1-2): SAVISQKPSRDICQRGTSLTIQCQVDSQVTMMFWYRQQPGQSLTLIATANQGSEATYESGFVIDKFPISRPNLTFSTLTVSNMSPEDSSIYLCSRTGGGGYTFGSGTRLTVV.

Only a few counts were recorded for this clonotype. V and J are TRBV7-2 and TRBJ2-5; D gene uncertain. Germline values: CDR1 SGHTA, CDR2 FQGNSA. Trimming pared 5 bases from V and 5 bases from J, leaving 12 bases between. There are 13 residues in the CDR3. CDR3 nucleotide sequence: TGTGCCAGCAGCCCCTATCCTGCTGAGACCCAGTACTTC. This codes for CASSPYPAETQYF.

This sequence joins TRBV14 and TRBJ2-6, with D possibly TRBD2 on 6 matching bases. Germline CDR1 and CDR2: SGHDN and FVKESK. The CDR3 contains 17 residues. V lost 1 base and J lost 0, with 10 bases in between. As DNA, the CDR3 is TGTGCCAGCAGCCAAGGAGGAGGGAACTCTGGGGCCAACGTCCTGACTTTC. This gives the protein CASSQGGGNSGANVLTF.

The V and J genes are TRBV20-1 and TRBJ2-5; TRBD1 agrees at 8 bases. The CDR3 consists of 14 residues. The V and J ends lost 6 bases and 2 bases, in that order; junction bases with no gene match: 8. Germline lookup yields CDR1 DFQATT and CDR2 SNEGSKA (reference sequence). This CDR3 reads CSAISGQGQETQYF. For the CDR3, the DNA is TGCAGTGCCATCTCAGGACAGGGTCAAGAGACCCAGTACTTC.

In the case of this clonotype: No conserved phenylalanine or tryptophan ends this CDR3, so it is likely a read error. Because the CDR3's place on the DNA is in doubt, the DNA is left out and the CDR3 is given as listed by TCRdb. The chain recombines TRBV2 with TRBJ1-4; the DNA was not used to check the table's D call, TRBD1. The CDR3 totals 8 residues, both ends included. Germline-derived CDR1 and CDR2 are SNHLY and FYNNEI. CDR3 sequence reads: CASSGWDI.

The chain has TRBV7-6 and TRBJ2-7; D gene uncertain. Per the germline V gene, CDR1 is SGHVS and CDR2 is FNYEAQ. There are 14 residues in the CDR3. Trimming shortened V by 1 base and J by 2 bases, and 9 bases separated the two germline ends. The CDR3 DNA reads as TGTGCCAGCAGCTTAGATGTGGTTACCTACGAGCAGTACTTC. It codes for CASSLDVVTYEQYF. Supplemented by reference TRBV7-6 and TRBJ2-7, the full variable domain reads GAGVSQSPRYKVTKRGQDVALRCDPISGHVSLYWYRQALGQGPEFLTYFNYEAQQDKSGLPNDRFSAERPEGSISTLTIQRTEQRDSAMYRCASSLDVVTYEQYFGPGTRLTVT.

This chain connects TRBV7-9 to TRBJ1-1, with 7 bases matching TRBD1. V gave up 6 bases and J gave up 6 bases; unmatched junction bases: 10. The CDR3 is made up of 14 amino acids. CDR1 is SEHNR, CDR2 FQNEAQ, per germline (reference sequence). Here the CDR3 DNA reads TGTGCCAGCAGACCGACTACAGGGGACCCTGAAGCTTTCTTT. Protein: CASRPTTGDPEAFF.

The V call is TRBV29-1, the J call TRBJ2-7, with D unresolved. The CDR3 has 13 amino acids. Trimming pared 3 bases from V and 0 bases from J, leaving 9 bases between. CDR1 SQVTM and CDR2 ANQGSEA come from the germline V gene. This CDR3 reads CSVDLPNSYEQYF. The CDR3 DNA reads TGCAGCGTTGACCTGCCCAACTCCTACGAGCAGTACTTC.

A remark on this clonotype: Given a much more abundant clone one base away, this may be a read error. V gene TRBV10-3 combines with J gene TRBJ2-7; unclear D gene. Trimming cost V 0 bases and J 8 bases, with 8 bases left between them. Germline V CDR1 and CDR2: ENHRY, SYGVKD. This CDR3 region has 12 residues. DNA for the CDR3: TGTGCCATCAGTGAGTCCAAATACAAGCAGTACTTC. Protein sequence: CAISESKYKQYF.

This clonotype was picked up a small number of times. The gene calls are TRBV7-9 and TRBJ1-5; 8 bases agree with TRBD1. Losses at the gene ends were 6 bases for V and 1 base for J; bases not matched to a gene: 2. The length of the CDR3 is 14 residues. The V gene's germline CDR1 is SEHNR and CDR2 FQNEAQ (reference sequence). CDR3 DNA: TGTGCCAGCAGTCGACAGGGGAGCAATCAGCCCCAGCATTTT. Amino acid sequence: CASSRQGSNQPQHF.

This clonotype was counted many times. At one end the junction does not follow the germline gene, possibly because of a read error. The gene calls are TRBV7-7 and TRBJ2-5; possible D gene TRBD1, 6 bases. CDR1 and CDR2 (germline): SSHAT, FNYEAQ (reference sequence). The CDR3 is 13 residues long. The CDR3 here is CASSLTGPETQYF. In DNA form, the CDR3 reads TGTGCTAGCAGCCTTACAGGGCCGGAGACCCAGTACTTC.

The V call is TRBV25-1, the J call TRBJ1-4, with D perhaps matching TRBD1 (5 bases). Trimming took 6 bases from V and 4 from J, leaving 15 bases between them. CDR1 and CDR2 from the germline V gene are MGHDK and SYGVNS. This CDR3 comprises 15 residues. CDR3 bases: TGTGCCAGCAGCCCTCGACAGCCATATAATGAAAAACTGTTTTTT. Translating it yields CASSPRQPYNEKLFF. The full variable domain, rest sourced from reference TRBV25-1 and TRBJ1-4, is EADIYQTPRYLVIGTGKKITLECSQTMGHDKMYWYQQDPGMELHLIHYSYGVNSTEKGDLSSESTVSRIRTEHFPLTLESARPSHTSQYLCASSPRQPYNEKLFFGSGTQLSVL.

The rearrangement uses TRBV7-9 and TRBJ1-1; unclear D gene. V lost 5 bases to trimming and J lost 3 bases, with 13 bases between them. The CDR3 runs to 14 residues. CDR1 and CDR2 (germline): SEHNR, FQNEAQ (reference sequence). The CDR3 reads CASSPVRGDTEAFF. CDR3 nucleotides: TGTGCCAGCAGCCCCGTTCGGGGTGACACTGAAGCTTTCTTT.

This chain joins TRBV2 and TRBJ1-5; no clear D gene. CDR3 length equals 10 residues. The germline V gene encodes CDR1 SNHLY and CDR2 FYNNEI. V was pared by 9 bases and J by 6 bases, with 6 bases between. The CDR3, as DNA: TGTGCCAGGGAGGGTCAGCCCCAGCATTTT. It translates to CAREGQPQHF.

As regards this clonotype: Germline is not matched at one junction end, which may reflect a read error. The chain is built from TRBV7-9 and TRBJ2-7; a weak D match, TRBD1 (6 bases). The CDR3 contains 12 residues. Germline V gives CDR1 SEHNR, CDR2 FQNEAQ (reference sequence). DNA of the CDR3: TGCGCCAGCAGCCAAATTACAGGGTCACCGTACTTC. Its protein product is CASSQITGSPYF.

The V call is TRBV7-2, the J call TRBJ1-1, with D perhaps matching TRBD1 (5 bases). Deletions cut 3 bases from V and 9 bases from J, with 17 bases between. The CDR3 runs 14 residues. Germline CDR1 and CDR2: SGHTA and FQGNSA. The CDR3 DNA reads as TGTGCCAGCAGCTTGCGGGACCCCCGGCCCCAAGCTTTCTTT. Translation gives CASSLRDPRPQAFF. The full variable domain, in which reference TRBV7-2 and TRBJ1-1 provide the parts outside the CDR3, is GAGVSQSPSNKVTEKGKDVELRCDPISGHTALYWYRQSLGQGLEFLIYFQGNSAPDKSGLPSDRFSAERTGGSVSTLTIQRTQQEDSAVYLCASSLRDPRPQAFFGQGTRLTVV.

This clonotype was counted a single time. The genes are TRBV19 and TRBJ2-5, with D possibly TRBD2 on 6 matching bases. The DNA end is more similar to TRBJ2-7, so the J call may be wrong. From germline, CDR1 is LNHDA and CDR2 SQIVND (reference sequence). CDR3 length: 16 residues. In DNA, the CDR3 is TGTGCCAGTACGGATCAGGGAGGTAGCGGAACCTACGAGCAGTACTTC. Translation: CASTDQGGSGTYEQYF.

This clonotype came up once. Relative to the germline gene, one junction end is altered; a read error may explain this. This chain joins TRBV10-3 and TRBJ2-6; TRBD1 matches 9 bases. Germline V lookup: CDR1 ENHRY, CDR2 SYGVKD. This CDR3 contains 13 residues. For the CDR3, the DNA is TGTGCCATCAGAGCGACAGGGGGGCACACTGAAGCTTTC. It is translated as CAIRATGGHTEAF.

This clonotype was seen a handful of times. This rearrangement joins TRBV9 to TRBJ1-5, with D possibly matching TRBD1 (6 bases). The germline V gene encodes CDR1 SGDLS and CDR2 YYNGEE. V gave up 4 bases and J gave up 2 bases, with 13 bases separating them. This CDR3 has 15 residues. Written as DNA, the CDR3 is TGTGCCAGCAGCCAGGGGCCTTCAGGCAATCAGCCCCAGCATTTT. The encoded protein is CASSQGPSGNQPQHF.

This rearrangement joins TRBV19 to TRBJ1-5; TRBD1 might be the D (5 bases). The V gene's germline CDR1 is LNHDA and CDR2 SQIVND (reference sequence). This CDR3 is built from 14 residues. V gave up 6 bases and J gave up 4 bases, with 13 bases separating them. CDR3 in DNA: TGTGCCAGTAGGTTTCCTGAGGGGAATCAGCCCCAGCATTTT. Encoded protein: CASRFPEGNQPQHF.

The J gene is TRBJ1-2, the V gene TRBV10-3; TRBD1 matches 7 bases. CDR3 length: 13 amino acids. V was pared by 6 bases and J by 7 bases, with 8 bases of the junction left unmatched. The germline V gene has CDR1 ENHRY and CDR2 SYGVKD. CDR3 amino acids: CAIRNGQEGGYTF. The CDR3 DNA follows: TGTGCCATCAGAAACGGACAGGAGGGTGGCTACACCTTC.